The next 7 T cell receptor beta chains were all read from a single sample in a study of Ad26.COV2.S vaccination and SARS-CoV-2 variants. Only in-frame clones appear in the TCRdb table, and some are missing; sequencing was by immunoSEQ multiplex PCR. The table includes about half a million clones, roughly 87% detected once. Stated treatment: around 19 received Ad26.COV2.S at low or high dose, single or two shots; five or six received placebo; per-sample allocation not given. Collection of the samples took place on day 63 after the first injection of vaccine or placebo. The sample here was peripheral blood, taken in a trial of Ad26.COV2.S vaccine versus placebo. The receptors shown here come from a person between 18 and 60 years old who received the Ad26.COV2.S COVID-19 vaccine or a placebo.

The chain links TRBV18 to TRBJ1-2; possibly TRBD1 for D (5 bases). Trimming took off 2 bases at V and 4 bases at J, with 11 bases between the two ends. This CDR3 comprises 14 residues. The germline V gene has CDR1 KGHSH and CDR2 LQKENI. DNA of the CDR3: TGTGCCAGCTCACCAAGAGGACAAGTCTATGGCTACACCTTC. Amino acids: CASSPRGQVYGYTF. Complete variable domain (other parts from reference TRBV18 and TRBJ1-2): NAGVMQNPRHLVRRRGQEARLRCSPMKGHSHVYWYRQLPEEGLKFMVYLQKENIIDESGMPKERFSAEFPKEGPSILRIQQVVRGDSAAYFCASSPRGQVYGYTFGSGTRLTVV.

V and J are TRBV21-1 and TRBJ1-2; the listed D gene, TRBD1, was not tested against the DNA. TRBV21-1 is a pseudogene. CDR3 length equals 12 residues. The CDR3 loop is CASQDIVNGYTF. CDR3 DNA: TGTGCCAGCCAGGACATAGTTAATGGCTACACCTTC.

The V and J genes are TRBV6-5 and TRBJ1-1, with TRBD1 as a possible D gene (5 bases). Per germline, CDR1 MNHEY and CDR2 SVGAGI. V was shortened by 10 bases and J by 2 bases, with 20 bases between the two germline ends. This CDR3 spans 15 amino acids. The CDR3 loop is CATLEQAGGNTEAFF. The CDR3 region has the DNA TGTGCCACCCTGGAACAAGCGGGGGGAAACACTGAAGCTTTCTTT.

This chain links TRBV6-5 with TRBJ2-5, with D tentatively TRBD1 (5 bases). The germline V gene encodes CDR1 MNHEY and CDR2 SVGAGI. V was trimmed by 1 base and J by 5 bases, leaving 14 bases between them. The CDR3 spans 15 residues. In DNA, the CDR3 is TGTGCCAGCAGTTACTACCCTAGGGGTGAGGAGACCCAGTACTTC. Translated: CASSYYPRGEETQYF.

V gene TRBV6-5 combines with J gene TRBJ2-7; a possible D gene is TRBD1 (6 bases). CDR3 length equals 12 residues. With 7 bases removed from V and 5 bases from J, the gap between germline ends came to 12 bases. CDR1 is MNHEY and CDR2 is SVGAGI in the germline V gene. The CDR3 spells CASTNGGNEQYF. DNA for the CDR3: TGTGCCAGCACCAATGGGGGCAACGAGCAGTACTTC.

V is TRBV27 and J is TRBJ2-7; 11 bases map to TRBD2. The CDR3 is made up of 15 amino acids. Germline values: CDR1 MNHEY, CDR2 SMNVEV (reference sequence). The ends lost 5 bases at V and 4 bases at J; junction bases unmatched: 7. The CDR3 is CASSHQLAGVYEQYF. The DNA of the CDR3 is TGTGCCAGCAGTCACCAACTAGCGGGAGTTTACGAGCAGTACTTC.

The rearrangement links TRBV9 to TRBJ2-1; D is ambiguous. Germline values: CDR1 SGDLS, CDR2 YYNGEE. Deletions cut 4 bases from V and 0 bases from J, with 14 bases between. This CDR3 spans 16 amino acids. CDR3: CASSSRASSSYNEQFF. Here the CDR3 DNA reads TGTGCCAGCAGCTCACGGGCCAGCAGCTCCTACAATGAGCAGTTCTTC.